The 6 T cell receptor beta chains in this list originate from one sample, sequenced in a study of shared clonotypes between healthy human individuals. The assay was immunoSEQ multiplex PCR, and TCRdb's table has in-frame clones only and misses some. The sample yields 650,000 to 750,000 clones, about two thirds seen once. The sample consisted of memory CD4+ T cells sorted from blood. As to subset: CD45RA-negative fraction. The source of these receptors is a woman in her 30s in good health.

This clone has only one observation. This chain links TRBV25-1 with TRBJ2-3; 7 bases match TRBD2. With V trimmed by 6 bases and J by 3 bases, 9 bases remained unmatched. CDR3 length equals 15 residues. In germline, CDR1 is MGHDK, CDR2 SYGVNS. Written as DNA, the CDR3 is TGTGCCAGCAGCCCCGCGGCGGGAGCGACAGATACGCAGTATTTT. Translated, it gives CASSPAAGATDTQYF.

The chain couples TRBV6-5 to TRBJ2-1, with D unresolved. Trimming cost V 7 bases and J 0 bases, with 13 bases left between them. The CDR3 consists of 15 residues. Germline CDR1 reads MNHEY; CDR2 reads SVGAGI. The CDR3 coding sequence is TGTGCCAGCACAAGGACGGCTGCCTCCTACAATGAGCAGTTCTTC. This codes for CASTRTAASYNEQFF.

This chain joins TRBV28 and TRBJ1-5; TRBD1 is a possible D gene (6 bases). The germline gives CDR1 MDHEN, CDR2 SYDVKM. V lost 2 bases, J lost 2 bases, and 10 bases lay in between. The CDR3 contains 15 residues. Here the CDR3 DNA reads TGTGCCAGCAGTTTAAGGTACAGGGGCAATCAGCCCCAGCATTTT. Encoded protein: CASSLRYRGNQPQHF.

J is TRBJ1-5 and V is TRBV27, with 9 bases aligning to TRBD1. Germline V gene sequence: CDR1 MNHEY, CDR2 SMNVEV (reference sequence). Unmatched junction bases numbered 5, after V lost 1 base and J lost 4 bases. CDR3 length: 16 residues. Here the CDR3 reads CASSLLGQGMNQPQHF. DNA of the CDR3: TGTGCCAGCAGTTTATTGGGACAGGGCATGAATCAGCCCCAGCATTTT.

In its sample, this clone was seen many times. The chain couples TRBV11-2 to TRBJ1-3; no clear D. Germline V gives CDR1 SGHAT, CDR2 FQNNGV. The V end was cut by 5 bases, the J end by 2 bases, with 16 bases between. The CDR3 sequence is 16 residues long. CDR3 residues: CASSPKTPGAGNTIYF. Here the CDR3 DNA reads TGTGCCAGCAGCCCCAAAACCCCTGGGGCTGGAAACACCATATATTTT.

The chain couples TRBV2 to TRBJ2-5; D is perhaps TRBD1 or TRBD2 (6 bases each). The J call could be wrong; TRBJ2-7 is a better fit for the DNA end. The CDR3 has 14 residues. CDR1 SNHLY and CDR2 FYNNEI come from the germline V gene. The CDR3 spells CASSRDIGGHEQYF. CDR3 nucleotide sequence: TGTGCCAGCAGTCGGGACATCGGGGGTCACGAGCAGTACTTC.